Listed below are T cell receptor beta chains from one sample, sequenced in a study of T cell repertoires and HLA-DP antigens. Their specific antigens are unknown. Measured with immunoSEQ multiplex PCR; TCRdb has only the in-frame clones, and not every one. This sample carries about 89,000 clones, 86% of them seen once, and the ten largest clones take about 1.7%. The sequenced sample consisted of CD4+ T cells from PBMCs. These receptors were taken from a man in his forties or fifties in good health and CMV-seronegative. CDR3s include the opening cysteine and the closing phenylalanine or tryptophan. A D gene is named only where the DNA matches it firmly. Clone size is stated in some rows and not others, as once, few, many or a class when expanded.

>TRBV6-5|TRBD1|NA|TRBJ2-7
TGTGCCAGCAGTTACTCTGACAGGGGGTCCTACGAGCAGTACTTC
CASSYSDRGSYEQYF
>TRBV7-6|TRBD2|NA|TRBJ2-5
TGTGCCAGCAGCTTTGTAGCGGGAGGAGAGACCCAGTACTTC
CASSFVAGGETQYF
>TRBV28|TRBD2|NA|TRBJ2-7
TGTGCCAGCAGTCAGACTCGACTAGCCGCTAAAACCTACGAGCAGTACTTC
CASSQTRLAAKTYEQYF
>TRBV5-4|TRBD1|NA|TRBJ1-2
TGTGCCAGCAGCTTGATGGGGACAGGGGGCGGCTATGGCTACACCTTC
CASSLMGTGGGYGYTF
>TRBV30|NA|NA|TRBJ1-6
TGTGCCTGGAGGGGGATGGCAGTGAATTCACCCCTCCACTTT
CAWRGMAVNSPLHF
>TRBV6-1|NA|NA|TRBJ2-1
TGTGCCAGCAGCCCCGGACTGGTAGCCAATGAGCAGTTCTTC
CASSPGLVANEQFF
>TRBV5-5|NA|NA|TRBJ2-2
TGTGCCAGCAGCTTGTTAGGGCGCACCGGGGAGCTGTTTTTT
CASSLLGRTGELFF
>TRBV7-9|TRBD1|few|TRBJ1-4
TGTGCCAGCAGCTTCTTCGACAGGGATAATGAAAAACTGTTTTTT
CASSFFDRDNEKLFF
>TRBV6-5|NA|NA|TRBJ1-5
TGTGCCAGCAGCCCTGGGACGGGAAATCAGCCCCAGCATTTT
CASSPGTGNQPQHF
>TRBV7-2|NA|once|TRBJ1-6
TGTGCCAGCAGCGCCGGCGTCTTTCGGTCACCCCTCCACTTT
CASSAGVFRSPLHF
>TRBV6-5|TRBD1|NA|TRBJ1-2
TGTGCCAGCAGTTACGTCCAGGGGGCGCATTATGGCTACACCTTC
CASSYVQGAHYGYTF
>TRBV19|TRBD1|NA|TRBJ1-4
TGTGCCAGTAGTAGGGACAGGGGACGAGAAAAACTGTTTTTT
CASSRDRGREKLFF
>TRBV19|NA|NA|TRBJ2-7
TGTGCCAGTAGTATCCAGGGTTACGAGCAGTACTTC
CASSIQGYEQYF
>TRBV28|TRBD2|NA|TRBJ2-2
TGTGCCAGCAGTTCCGCGGGACTAGCAAACACCGGGGAGCTGTTTTTT
CASSSAGLANTGELFF
>TRBV6-5|NA|few|TRBJ1-6
TGTGCCAGCAGTTACCAGAGACCCCGAAGTAATTCACCCCTCCACTTT
CASSYQRPRSNSPLHF
>TRBV29-1|NA|NA|TRBJ1-4
TGCAGCGTTGAAGTCATGAGTGAAAAACTGTTTTTT
CSVEVMSEKLFF
>TRBV19|TRBD1|NA|TRBJ1-2
TGTGCCAGTAGAGAGCCGGGACAGGGTCGATATGGCTACACCTTC
CASREPGQGRYGYTF